These T cell receptor beta chains were read from a single sample in a study of T cells in Graves' hyperthyroidism and ophthalmopathy. TCRdb reanalysed the multiplex PCR reads using MiXCR and keeps one entry per CDR3 protein. The table lists hundreds of thousands of distinct CDR3 sequences, over 40% of them singletons. Sequenced material: peripheral blood or thyroid tissue (not recorded which). These TCRs come from an adult man with Graves' disease, either hyperthyroidism or ophthalmopathy (not recorded which). Both conserved end residues are part of each CDR3. A D gene is named only where the DNA matches it firmly. Not every row has a clone size; where given, it reads once, few, many or a size class.

NA,TRBV7-2,TRBJ2-5,NA,CASSKWTQYF,TGTGCCAGCAGCAAGTGGACCCAGTACTTC
NA,TRBV5-1,TRBJ1-3,once,CASSSENTIYF,TGTGCCAGCAGCTCCGAAAACACCATATATTTT
NA,TRBV5-1,TRBJ2-5,once,CASSLGVTKQEAQYF,TGCGCCAGCAGCTTGGGGGTGACAAAACAAGAGGCCCAGTACTTC
NA,TRBV29-1,TRBJ2-5,NA,CSGFQETQYF,TGCAGCGGGTTCCAAGAGACCCAGTACTTC
NA,TRBV24-1,TRBJ2-7,many,CATSDAQADSYYEQYF,TGTGCCACCAGTGATGCTCAAGCGGACAGCTACTACGAGCAGTACTTC
NA,TRBV9,TRBJ1-2,many,CASSVAGDHNGYTF,TGTGCCAGCAGCGTAGCGGGGGACCATAATGGCTACACCTTC
TRBD1,TRBV7-9,TRBJ1-1,many,CASSLGPQGRGTEAFF,TGTGCCAGCAGCTTAGGACCACAGGGGAGAGGCACTGAAGCTTTCTTT
NA,TRBV7-9,TRBJ1-2,many,CASSPWGADGYTF,TGTGCCAGCAGCCCGTGGGGGGCCGATGGCTACACCTTC
NA,TRBV25-1,TRBJ1-2,NA,CAWSDGGSYTF,TGTGCCTGGAGTGACGGGGGTAGTTACACCTTC
NA,TRBV20-1,TRBJ1-4,few,CSAPMGRAGEKLFF,TGCAGTGCTCCCATGGGGAGGGCAGGCGAAAAACTGTTTTTT
NA,TRBV7-9,TRBJ1-1,NA,CASTYGRQYTEAFF,TGTGCCAGCACCTACGGGAGACAGTACACTGAAGCTTTCTTT
TRBD1,TRBV5-1,TRBJ2-7,many,CASSLGTANYEQYF,TGTGCCAGCAGCTTAGGGACAGCTAACTACGAGCAGTACTTC
TRBD1,TRBV15,TRBJ1-5,NA,CADRDRGHHQPQHF,TGTGCAGACCGGGACAGGGGGCATCATCAGCCCCAGCATTTT
NA,TRBV12-3/TRBV12-4,TRBJ1-5,few,CASKGVSNQPQHF,TGTGCCAGCAAAGGAGTGAGCAATCAGCCCCAGCATTTT
TRBD1,TRBV2,TRBJ1-1,many,CASSGPDRARTEAFF,TGTGCCAGCAGTGGACCCGACAGGGCCAGGACTGAAGCTTTCTTT
TRBD2,TRBV7-2,TRBJ2-7,NA,CASSLSGRLGEQYF,TGTGCCAGCAGCTTGAGCGGGAGGCTTGGCGAGCAGTACTTC
TRBD1,TRBV2,TRBJ1-6,many,CASRGDSAAGSPLHF,TGTGCCAGCAGGGGGGACAGTGCGGCAGGGTCACCCCTCCACTTT
TRBD2,TRBV7-2,TRBJ2-7,NA,CASSLNPTSGVSYEQYF,TGTGCCAGCAGTCTCAACCCGACTAGCGGGGTCTCCTACGAGCAGTACTTC
NA,TRBV5-1,TRBJ2-2,few,CASSPPWTGVGTGELFF,TGCGCCAGCAGCCCCCCCTGGACGGGAGTGGGCACCGGGGAGCTGTTTTTT
TRBD1,TRBV7-8,TRBJ1-5,many,CASSLGPGTDRQPQHF,TGTGCCAGCAGCTTGGGCCCCGGGACAGATCGTCAGCCCCAGCATTTT
TRBD1,TRBV7-6,TRBJ2-5,few,CASSLFPAGGSETQYF,TGTGCCAGCAGCTTATTCCCTGCAGGGGGTTCTGAGACCCAGTACTTC
NA,TRBV6-5,TRBJ2-5,many,CASSRPGAETQYF,TGTGCCAGCAGTCGACCCGGGGCCGAGACCCAGTACTTC
NA,TRBV5-1,TRBJ1-6,many,CASSLGMDINSPLHF,TGCGCCAGCAGCTTGGGTATGGACATCAATTCACCCCTCCACTTT
NA,TRBV19,TRBJ1-1,few,CASSPYREWTEAFF,TGTGCCAGTAGTCCCTACAGGGAGTGGACTGAAGCTTTCTTT
TRBD2,TRBV12-3/TRBV12-4,TRBJ2-5,NA,CASSPASGWQETQYF,TGTGCCAGCAGCCCTGCTAGCGGATGGCAAGAGACCCAGTACTTC
NA,TRBV2,TRBJ1-5,many,CASNGQTNQPQHF,TGTGCCAGCAATGGACAGACTAATCAGCCCCAGCATTTT
TRBD1,TRBV2,TRBJ1-2,many,CASRFDRDYGYTF,TGTGCCAGCAGATTCGACAGGGATTATGGCTACACCTTC
NA,TRBV7-2,TRBJ1-2,NA,CASSPDGYTF,TGTGCCAGCAGTCCCGACGGCTACACCTTC
TRBD2,TRBV20-1,TRBJ2-7,NA,CSARGTAGAAYEQYF,TGCAGTGCTAGAGGTACCGCGGGAGCCGCCTACGAGCAGTACTTC
NA,TRBV30,TRBJ1-2,few,CAWSRESSNYGYTF,TGTGCCTGGAGTCGGGAGAGTTCTAACTATGGCTACACCTTC
NA,TRBV20-1,TRBJ1-1,NA,CSARVPLGGEAFF,TGCAGTGCTAGAGTGCCCTTAGGTGGGGAAGCTTTCTTT
TRBD1,TRBV10-3,TRBJ2-7,NA,CAISKTGVHEQYF,TGTGCCATCAGCAAGACAGGGGTGCACGAGCAGTACTTC
NA,TRBV2,TRBJ1-2,few,CASIPSGFNYGYTF,TGTGCCAGCATCCCGAGCGGGTTTAACTATGGCTACACCTTC
TRBD1,TRBV19,TRBJ1-3,NA,CASSNRGSGNTIYF,TGTGCCAGTAGTAACAGGGGCTCTGGAAACACCATATATTTT
NA,TRBV7-2,TRBJ2-5,many,CASSLRRTETQYF,TGTGCCAGCAGCTTACGTCGGACAGAGACCCAGTACTTC
NA,TRBV19,TRBJ2-2,many,CASSIAENTGELFF,TGTGCCAGTAGTATAGCGGAGAACACCGGGGAGCTGTTTTTT
NA,TRBV4-2,TRBJ1-1,NA,CASSESQTRGKMAFF,TGTGCCAGCAGCGAAAGTCAGACCAGGGGCAAGATGGCTTTCTTT
TRBD1,TRBV25-1,TRBJ1-1,NA,CASSEPTGGPEAFF,TGTGCCAGCAGTGAACCGACAGGGGGCCCTGAAGCTTTCTTT
NA,TRBV20-1,TRBJ1-6,NA,CSAKGSSPLHF,TGCAGTGCGAAGGGAAGTTCACCCCTCCACTTT
NA,TRBV25-1,TRBJ1-6,NA,CASRPTGSSYNSPLHF,TGTGCCAGCAGACCAACAGGGAGCTCCTATAATTCACCCCTCCACTTT
TRBD1,TRBV7-8,TRBJ2-7,NA,CASSRRDSRYEQYF,TGTGCCAGCAGCCGTCGGGACAGCCGCTACGAGCAGTACTTC
NA,TRBV20-1,TRBJ1-4,many,CSARPWGLNEKLFF,TGCAGTGCTAGACCTTGGGGGCTTAATGAAAAACTGTTTTTT
NA,TRBV2,TRBJ1-6,NA,CASERQFNSPLHF,TGTGCCAGCGAGAGACAGTTTAATTCACCCCTCCACTTT
NA,TRBV7-9,TRBJ2-7,many,CASTEGQGHEQYF,TGTGCCAGCACCGAAGGCCAGGGCCACGAGCAGTACTTC
NA,TRBV9,TRBJ1-2,few,CASSVGEVVYGYTF,TGTGCCAGCAGCGTAGGGGAAGTCGTTTATGGCTACACCTTC
TRBD1,TRBV10-2,TRBJ1-5,NA,CASDQRSGGLNQPQHF,TGCGCCAGCGACCAGCGGTCAGGGGGCCTCAATCAGCCCCAGCATTTT
NA,TRBV12-3/TRBV12-4,TRBJ1-5,once,CASSPNRYSNQPQHF,TGTGCCAGCAGCCCGAACAGATATAGCAATCAGCCCCAGCATTTT
NA,TRBV7-9,TRBJ1-2,many,CASGLSTENYGYTF,TGTGCCAGTGGTTTGTCGACAGAGAACTATGGCTACACCTTC
NA,TRBV7-8,TRBJ1-5,NA,CASSPSRSNQPQHF,TGTGCCAGCAGTCCGAGCAGAAGTAATCAGCCCCAGCATTTT
NA,TRBV2,TRBJ1-6,many,CASSEGTSNSPLHF,TGTGCCAGCAGTGAGGGGACATCAAATTCACCCCTCCACTTT
NA,TRBV5-1,TRBJ1-5,once,CASSLDTGIDQPQHF,TGCGCCAGCAGCTTGGATACGGGGATCGATCAGCCCCAGCATTTT
NA,TRBV6-1,TRBJ1-6,NA,CASSEGVPF,TGTGCCAGCAGTGAAGGGGTACCCTTT
NA,TRBV24-1,TRBJ1-2,few,CASNGRGYGYTF,TGTGCCAGCAACGGCCGGGGCTATGGCTACACCTTC
NA,TRBV12-3/TRBV12-4,TRBJ1-4,many,CASSKGQKLFF,TGTGCCAGCAGCAAAGGACAAAAACTGTTTTTT